Below, 25 T cell receptor beta chains from the same sample are listed, as sequenced in a study of early T cells in non-severe SARS-CoV-2 infection. Each CDR3 protein gets one entry after TCRdb re-called the 5' RACE reads with MiXCR. Here the sample spans 25,000 to 30,000 distinct CDR3 sequences, more than 4.5% being singletons. The sequenced material came from whole blood. The source is an adult who was a healthcare worker with PCR-confirmed SARS-CoV-2 infection or an uninfected control (not recorded which).

The V gene is TRBV15, the J gene TRBJ2-1, with TRBD1 identical over 7 bases. With 5 bases clipped from V and 6 bases from J, the junction kept 7 bases outside the gene matches. This CDR3 is 14 amino acids long. CDR1 LNHNV and CDR2 YYDKDF come from the germline V gene (reference sequence). The CDR3 DNA reads as TGTGCCACCAGCGACCCGACAGGGTTCAATGAGCAGTTCTTC. Protein: CATSDPTGFNEQFF.

The V call is TRBV28, the J call TRBJ2-2, with D perhaps TRBD1 or TRBD2 (5 bases each). The CDR3 contains 15 residues. Trimming took 5 bases from V and 3 from J, leaving 13 bases between them. Germline V gives CDR1 MDHEN, CDR2 SYDVKM. The CDR3 nucleotides are TGTGCCAGCAGTCCAGGGACGGCACACACCGGGGAGCTGTTTTTT. This sequence encodes CASSPGTAHTGELFF.

This clonotype was seen repeatedly, ten times or more. This rearrangement joins TRBV20-1 to TRBJ2-1; maybe TRBD2 (6 bases). The CDR3 extends over 13 amino acids. CDR1 is DFQATT and CDR2 is SNEGSKA in the germline V gene (reference sequence). The ends were cut back, 5 bases at V and 6 bases at J, with 14 bases in the middle. CDR3 sequence reads: CSAGGAGINEQFF. CDR3 sequence (DNA): TGCAGTGCTGGTGGGGCGGGGATCAATGAGCAGTTCTTC.

This clonotype turned up a few times. This chain links TRBV7-2 with TRBJ2-1, with 8 bases identical to TRBD2. The ends lost 0 bases at V and 2 bases at J; junction bases unmatched: 3. Looked up from germline, CDR1 is SGHTA and CDR2 is FQGNSA. There are 16 residues in the CDR3. The CDR3 DNA sequence: TGTGCCAGCAGCTTAGCAGTGGGACTAGCCTACAATGAGCAGTTCTTC. Translating gives CASSLAVGLAYNEQFF.

This clonotype showed up many times. The genes are TRBV10-3 and TRBJ1-1; D not certain. Trimming took 7 bases from V and 0 from J, leaving 15 bases between them. The germline gives CDR1 ENHRY, CDR2 SYGVKD. This CDR3 region has 15 residues. CDR3 nucleotide sequence: TGTGCCATCACCCCAACAGTTTTCATGAACACTGAAGCTTTCTTT. It specifies CAITPTVFMNTEAFF.

This clonotype was found many times. The V call is TRBV5-4, the J call TRBJ2-6; a possible D gene is TRBD1 (6 bases). Trimming took off 4 bases at V and 1 base at J, with 12 bases between the two ends. The CDR3 consists of 16 residues. CDR1 is SGHNT, CDR2 YYREEE, per germline (reference sequence). The CDR3 loop reads CASSGQQGSGANVLTF. The CDR3 DNA is TGTGCCAGCAGCGGACAGCAGGGTTCTGGGGCCAACGTCCTGACTTTC.

At least ten counts were recorded for this clonotype. The chain uses TRBV28 and TRBJ2-5, with D possibly TRBD2 on 6 matching bases. V gave up 1 base and J gave up 5 bases, with 8 bases separating them. In germline, CDR1 is MDHEN, CDR2 SYDVKM. This CDR3 comprises 13 residues. The CDR3 DNA sequence: TGTGCCAGCAGTTTATCCGGGGGTGAGACCCAGTACTTC. This gives the protein CASSLSGGETQYF.

In its sample, this clonotype was seen many times. J is TRBJ2-2 and V is TRBV5-5; D is unclear. Germline lookup yields CDR1 SGHKS and CDR2 YYEKEE (reference sequence). The germline V and J ends were trimmed by 2 bases and 5 bases, with 13 bases remaining between them. The CDR3 totals 15 residues. CDR3 nucleotide sequence: TGTGCCAGCAGCTTCCACAACTACGGGACCGGGGAGCTGTTTTTT. Translation gives CASSFHNYGTGELFF. Based on the CDR3 plus reference TRBV5-5 and TRBJ2-2, the full variable domain is DAGVTQSPTHLIKTRGQQVTLRCSPISGHKSVSWYQQVLGQGPQFIFQYYEKEERGRGNFPDRFSARQFPNYSSELNVNALLLGDSALYLCASSFHNYGTGELFFGEGSRLTVL.

The chain joins TRBV5-5 to TRBJ2-1; 10 bases agree with TRBD1. J gave up 1 base and V 4 bases, and 2 bases lay outside the gene matches. CDR3 length equals 15 residues. Per germline, CDR1 SGHKS and CDR2 YYEKEE (reference sequence). CDR3 in DNA: TGTGCCAGCAGCCCGGACAGGGGGTCCTACAATGAGCAGTTCTTC. Translating it yields CASSPDRGSYNEQFF.

This clonotype appeared many times. V is TRBV19 and J is TRBJ1-1; D remains ambiguous. The germline CDR1 and CDR2 sequences are LNHDA and SQIVND (reference sequence). V dropped 5 bases and J dropped 0 bases, with 7 bases sitting between them. The CDR3 extends over 13 amino acids. CDR3 bases: TGTGCCAGTAGTCCCTACTTGAACACTGAAGCTTTCTTT. Translating gives CASSPYLNTEAFF.

Ten or more counts support this clonotype. The chain uses TRBV25-1 and TRBJ2-7; tentatively, D is TRBD2 (5 bases). Trimming removed 3 bases at V and 5 bases at J, with 11 bases between. CDR3 length: 13 amino acids. Germline CDR1 MGHDK, CDR2 SYGVNS. The CDR3 DNA follows: TGTGCCAGCAGTGATCCGGGGTTAAACGAGCAGTACTTC. Protein sequence: CASSDPGLNEQYF.

Comment on this clonotype: The junction does not match germline at one end; this may be a read error. The CDR3 is CVSSERGPESTDTQYF. CDR3 nucleotides: TGTGTCAGCAGTGAACGAGGGCCTGAGAGCACAGATACGCAGTATTTT. This sequence joins TRBV2 and TRBJ2-3, with D possibly being TRBD2 (5 bases). The CDR3 sequence is 16 residues long. Germline lookup yields CDR1 SNHLY and CDR2 FYNNEI.

Ten or more counts support this clonotype. The J gene is TRBJ1-2, the V gene TRBV7-6; 7 nucleotides match TRBD1. The V gene end was trimmed by 4 bases and the J gene end by 5 bases; junction bases not matched to a gene: 4. Germline V gene data show CDR1 as SGHVS and CDR2 as FNYEAQ. The CDR3 consists of 13 residues. In DNA form, the CDR3 reads TGTGCCAGCAGCTCACAGGGGCATTATGGCTACACCTTC. This sequence encodes CASSSQGHYGYTF.

This clonotype was seen repeatedly, ten times or more. J is TRBJ1-1 and V is TRBV3-1, with TRBD1 identical over 7 bases. In germline, CDR1 is LGHDT, CDR2 YNNKEL (reference sequence). V lost 7 bases and J lost 10; bases outside the gene matches: 6. CDR3 length equals 11 residues. Here the CDR3 reads CASNHRGVAFF. As DNA, the CDR3 is TGTGCCAGCAACCACAGGGGAGTAGCTTTCTTT.

The table lists this clonotype with a few counts. The chain combines TRBV19 with TRBJ2-7, with 8 nucleotides matching TRBD2. CDR1 LNHDA and CDR2 SQIVND come from the germline V gene (reference sequence). Losses at the gene ends were 5 bases for V and 6 bases for J; bases not matched to a gene: 12. CDR3 length: 15 amino acids. The CDR3 reads CASSEPGLEALEQYF. In nucleotides, the CDR3 is TGTGCCAGTAGTGAGCCGGGACTAGAGGCTCTCGAGCAGTACTTC.

This clonotype was observed a handful of times. The CDR3 nucleotides are TGTGCCAGCAGTCGGCAGATCTCTGGAAACACCATATATTTT. This codes for CASSRQISGNTIYF. The chain has TRBV14 and TRBJ1-3; no reliable D call. CDR3 length: 14 residues. The V end was cut by 6 bases, the J end by 0 bases, with 9 bases between. Germline V CDR1 and CDR2: SGHDN, FVKESK.

There are many counts of this clonotype. V usage is TRBV12-3 or TRBV12-4 and J usage is TRBJ2-1; D might be TRBD2 (6 bases). This CDR3 spans 15 amino acids. V lost 7 bases and J lost 5, with 18 bases in between. CDR3 amino acids: CASTPARLVHNEQFF. CDR3 sequence (DNA): TGTGCCAGCACCCCCGCGAGACTAGTACACAATGAGCAGTTCTTC.

V is TRBV7-9 and J is TRBJ2-5; D could derive from TRBD1 or TRBD2 (6 bases each). Germline loops: CDR1 SEHNR, CDR2 FQNEAQ (reference sequence). The V and J ends lost 11 bases and 5 bases respectively, with 21 bases between them. The CDR3 runs 14 residues. CDR3 in amino acids: CAATRGLPAETQYF. DNA of the CDR3: TGTGCCGCCACCAGGGGACTTCCCGCGGAGACCCAGTACTTC.

This clonotype was counted only a few times. This chain joins TRBV6-4 and TRBJ1-1; D gene unclear. The CDR3 runs 13 residues. With 11 bases removed from V and 1 base from J, the gap between germline ends came to 14 bases. Germline V gives CDR1 MRHNA, CDR2 SNTAGT. The CDR3 here is CACHISENTEAFF. CDR3 nucleotides: TGTGCCTGCCATATCTCGGAGAACACTGAAGCTTTCTTT.

This clonotype was picked up a small number of times. CDR3: CASSAGSSNTEAFF. CDR3 coding DNA: TGCGCCAGCAGCGCTGGCAGTTCTAACACTGAAGCTTTCTTT. This chain uses TRBV5-1 with TRBJ1-1; D is ambiguous. In germline, CDR1 is SGHRS, CDR2 YFSETQ. The V gene lost 4 bases and the J gene lost 2 bases, with 12 bases spanning the gap. CDR3 length: 14 residues.

This clonotype was recorded many times. The chain is built from TRBV20-1 and TRBJ1-2; D call uncertain. V lost 3 bases, J lost 0 bases, and 11 bases lay in between. The CDR3 is made up of 14 amino acids. CDR1 is DFQATT and CDR2 is SNEGSKA in the germline V gene (reference sequence). The chain's CDR3 is CSARGAGSNYGYTF. CDR3 bases: TGCAGTGCTAGGGGTGCCGGATCTAACTATGGCTACACCTTC.

There are many counts of this clonotype. The chain combines TRBV27 with TRBJ2-7; 9 nucleotides match TRBD2. Germline-derived CDR1 and CDR2 are MNHEY and SMNVEV (reference sequence). CDR3 length equals 15 residues. J gave up 0 bases and V 1 base, and 1 base lay outside the gene matches. DNA of the CDR3: TGTGCCAGCAGTTTATTGACTAGCGGCTCCTACGAGCAGTACTTC. This codes for CASSLLTSGSYEQYF.

This clonotype was found many times. The chain employs TRBV5-1 and TRBJ2-1; 10 nucleotides align to TRBD2. The V segment lost 3 bases and the J segment 4 bases; nucleotides outside the gene matches: 13. Looked up from germline, CDR1 is SGHRS and CDR2 is YFSETQ. The CDR3 is 18 amino acids. The CDR3 DNA is TGCGCCAGCAGCTCGACATCTTCTCTAGCGGGGGCTTACAATGAGCAGTTCTTC. As protein: CASSSTSSLAGAYNEQFF.

The rearrangement uses TRBV2 and TRBJ1-5; 7 bases are a match to TRBD1. This CDR3 is built from 14 residues. V shed 5 bases, J shed 5 bases, and the junction held 6 bases outside the gene matches. Per the germline V gene, CDR1 is SNHLY and CDR2 is FYNNEI. For the CDR3, the DNA is TGTGCCAGCAGTCGTGACAGGGAATATCAGCCCCAGCATTTT. Translating gives CASSRDREYQPQHF.

This clonotype has only a few counts. The chain couples TRBV27 to TRBJ2-1; no reliable D call. Per germline, CDR1 MNHEY and CDR2 SMNVEV (reference sequence). Trimming shortened V by 0 bases and J by 0 bases, and 6 bases separated the two germline ends. The CDR3 has 15 residues. Written as DNA, the CDR3 is TGTGCCAGCAGTTTATCGCTCCGCTCCTACAATGAGCAGTTCTTC. It is translated as CASSLSLRSYNEQFF.